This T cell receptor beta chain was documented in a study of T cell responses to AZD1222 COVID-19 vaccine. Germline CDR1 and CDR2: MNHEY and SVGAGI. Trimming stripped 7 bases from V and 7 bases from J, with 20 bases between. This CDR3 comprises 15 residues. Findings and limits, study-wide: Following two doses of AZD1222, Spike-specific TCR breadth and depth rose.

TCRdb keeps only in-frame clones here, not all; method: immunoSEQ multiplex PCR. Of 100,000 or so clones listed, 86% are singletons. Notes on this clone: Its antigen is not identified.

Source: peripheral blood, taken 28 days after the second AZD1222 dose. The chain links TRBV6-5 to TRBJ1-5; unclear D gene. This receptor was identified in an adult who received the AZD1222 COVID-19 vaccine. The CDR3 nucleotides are TGTGCCAGCACCACGGAGGGCCCGTCGGGACAGCCCCAGCATTTT. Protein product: CASTTEGPSGQPQHF.